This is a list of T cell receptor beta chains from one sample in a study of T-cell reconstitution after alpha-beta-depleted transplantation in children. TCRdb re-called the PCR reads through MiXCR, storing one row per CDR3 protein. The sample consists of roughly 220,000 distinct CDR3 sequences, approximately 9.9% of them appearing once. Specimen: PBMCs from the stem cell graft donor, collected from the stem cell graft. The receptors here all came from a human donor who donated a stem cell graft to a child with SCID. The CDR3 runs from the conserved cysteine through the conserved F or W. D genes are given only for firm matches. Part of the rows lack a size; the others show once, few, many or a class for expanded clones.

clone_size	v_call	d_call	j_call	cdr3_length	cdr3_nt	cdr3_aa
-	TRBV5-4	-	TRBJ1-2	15	TGTGCCAGCAGCCCCACGACAGGTCCTAACTATGGCTACACCTTC	CASSPTTGPNYGYTF
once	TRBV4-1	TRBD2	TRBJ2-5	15	TGCGCCAGCAGCCGGCCTAGCGGGGGAACAGAGACCCAGTACTTC	CASSRPSGGTETQYF
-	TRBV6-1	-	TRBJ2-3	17	TGTGCCAGCAGCCGAAAACCCGGACGGCCGAGCACAGATACGCAGTATTTT	CASSRKPGRPSTDTQYF
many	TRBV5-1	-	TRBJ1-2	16	TGCGCCAGCAGCTTGTCACAGGGCCTGAGTTTCTATGGCTACACCTTC	CASSLSQGLSFYGYTF
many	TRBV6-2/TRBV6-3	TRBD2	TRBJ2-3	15	TGTGCCAGCAGCAAGGGACTACTAAGCACAGATACGCAGTATTTT	CASSKGLLSTDTQYF
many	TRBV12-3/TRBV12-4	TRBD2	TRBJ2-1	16	TGTGCCAGCAGTTCGCGGACTAGCGGGGTCTACAATGAGCAGTTCTTC	CASSSRTSGVYNEQFF
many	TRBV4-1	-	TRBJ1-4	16	TGCGCCAGCAGCAATCAACAGGTGACAACTAATGAAAAACTGTTTTTT	CASSNQQVTTNEKLFF
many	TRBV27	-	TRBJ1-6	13	TGTGCCAGCAGTTTATCTGGGCTGCCACCCCTCCACTTT	CASSLSGLPPLHF
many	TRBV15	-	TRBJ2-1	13	TGTGCCACCAGCAGCCCTGGGTACAATGAGCAGTTCTTC	CATSSPGYNEQFF
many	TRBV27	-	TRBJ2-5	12	TGTGCCAGCAGTTTCGCGGGGGAGACCCAGTACTTC	CASSFAGETQYF
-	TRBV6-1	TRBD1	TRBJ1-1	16	TGTGCCAGCAGTCATTCCGGGACAGAAGATGACACTGAAGCTTTCTTT	CASSHSGTEDDTEAFF
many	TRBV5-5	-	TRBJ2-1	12	TGTGCCAGCAGCTTAGGGAGGTATGAGCAGTTCTTC	CASSLGRYEQFF
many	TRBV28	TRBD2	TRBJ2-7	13	TGTGCCAGCAGTTTAGTGGGGGGGAGCGAGCAGTACTTC	CASSLVGGSEQYF
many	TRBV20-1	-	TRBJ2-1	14	TGCAGTGCTAGAGATCGCCGGAGGGGTAATGAGCAGTTCTTC	CSARDRRRGNEQFF
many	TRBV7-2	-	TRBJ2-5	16	TGTGCCAGCAGCTTAGGCGCCGGCAGCATGACGGAGACCCAGTACTTC	CASSLGAGSMTETQYF
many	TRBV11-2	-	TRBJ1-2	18	TGTGCCAGCAGCCAAAGTACCGGGACAACAGGGTCAGGCAATGGCTACACCTTC	CASSQSTGTTGSGNGYTF
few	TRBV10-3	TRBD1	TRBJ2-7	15	TGTGCCATCAGTGCACAAGGGGGACAGGGTAGGGAGCAGTACTTC	CAISAQGGQGREQYF